This TCR beta chain was obtained from a study of early T cells in non-severe SARS-CoV-2 infection. The study's findings and limits: VDJdb matching skewed toward anti-spike CD8 responses, missing private and CD4 specificities.

Attachment of unique molecular identifiers was made to individual cDNA molecules. TCRdb recomputed calls from the 5' RACE reads with MiXCR, one row per CDR3 protein. Found here are tens of thousands of distinct CDR3 sequences, around 9.1% of them singletons; the top ten hold 7.6%. This CDR3 contains 17 residues. Germline assignment: CDR1 SEHNR and CDR2 FQNEAQ (reference sequence). Trimming removed 3 bases at V and 0 bases at J, with 15 bases between. As to this clonotype: What it recognizes is unknown.

The input for sequencing was whole blood, taken at baseline. This TCR derives from an adult who was a healthcare worker with PCR-confirmed SARS-CoV-2 infection or an uninfected control (not recorded which). The chain is built from TRBV7-9 and TRBJ2-4, with D possibly matching TRBD2 (6 bases). The CDR3: CASSFRDSPLAKNIQYF. In DNA, the CDR3 is TGTGCCAGCAGCTTCCGGGACTCACCTCTAGCCAAAAACATTCAGTACTTC.